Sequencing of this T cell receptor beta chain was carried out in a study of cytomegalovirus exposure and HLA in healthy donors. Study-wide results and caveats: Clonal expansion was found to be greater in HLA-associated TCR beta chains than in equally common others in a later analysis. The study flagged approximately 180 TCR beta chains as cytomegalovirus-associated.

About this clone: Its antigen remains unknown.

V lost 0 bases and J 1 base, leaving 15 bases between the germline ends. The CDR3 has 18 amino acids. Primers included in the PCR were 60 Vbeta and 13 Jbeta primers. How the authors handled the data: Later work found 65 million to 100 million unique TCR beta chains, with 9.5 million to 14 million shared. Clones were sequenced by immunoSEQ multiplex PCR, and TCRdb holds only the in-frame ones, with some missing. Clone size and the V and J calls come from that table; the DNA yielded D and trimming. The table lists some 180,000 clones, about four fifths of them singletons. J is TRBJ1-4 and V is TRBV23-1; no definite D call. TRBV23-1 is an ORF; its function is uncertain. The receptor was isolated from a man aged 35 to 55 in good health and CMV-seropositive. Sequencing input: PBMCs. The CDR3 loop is CASSQSDGEVITNEKLFF. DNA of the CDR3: TGCGCCAGCAGTCAATCAGACGGGGAGGTAATAACTAATGAAAAACTGTTTTTT.